The 7 T cell receptor beta chains reported below all come from one sample, sequenced in a study of T-cell reconstitution after alpha-beta-depleted transplantation in children (dated by TCRdb to the mid-2010s). Library construction relied on PCR. The data were produced on an Illumina HiSeq 2500. TCR libraries were prepared with molecular barcoding, using unique molecular identifiers to normalize TCRbeta repertoire quantification. The public reads were quality trimmed at Q25 with fastp and then assembled into clones with MiXCR by TCRdb, keeping productive beta chains. Under each unique CDR3 protein, matching rows form one entry showing the most common genes and DNA. For this sample the table gives fewer than 200,000 distinct CDR3 sequences, of which about 6.8% were detected only once. The ten largest clones capture about 2.9% of the sample. The sequencing here drew on PBMCs from the stem cell graft donor, taken from the stem cell graft. The receptors here all came from a human donor who donated a stem cell graft to a child with Wiskott-Aldrich syndrome.

This clonotype was found many times. The chain recombines TRBV12-3 or TRBV12-4 with TRBJ2-1, with 9 bases lining up with TRBD2. CDR3 length: 15 amino acids. V lost 1 base, J lost 8 bases, and 6 bases stayed unmatched. CDR3 nucleotides: TGTGCCAGCAGTTTAGATAATAGCGGGGGCGATGAGCAGTTCTTC. Residues: CASSLDNSGGDEQFF.

This clonotype appeared many times. J is TRBJ2-7 and V is TRBV30; D remains ambiguous. This CDR3 comprises 15 residues. V lost 0 bases and J lost 0, with 12 bases in between. The germline V gene has CDR1 GTSNPN and CDR2 SVGIG (reference sequence). CDR3 bases: TGTGCCTGGAGTGTACAACAGACACTCTCCTACGAGCAGTACTTC. This encodes CAWSVQQTLSYEQYF.

J is TRBJ2-5 and V is TRBV7-2, with D uncertain. Deletions cut 5 bases from V and 4 bases from J, with 20 bases between. This CDR3 spans 16 amino acids. Germline V CDR1 and CDR2: SGHTA, FQGNSA. This CDR3 is CASSLLIATVGETQYF. The DNA of the CDR3 is TGTGCCAGCAGCCTCTTGATCGCTACGGTGGGAGAGACCCAGTACTTC.

In its sample, this clonotype was seen many times. V is TRBV30 and J is TRBJ2-1; the D gene is possibly TRBD1 (5 bases). The CDR3 runs 12 residues. Germline V lookup: CDR1 GTSNPN, CDR2 SVGIG (reference sequence). Between the trimmed V and J ends, which lost 4 bases and 7 bases, there was a span of 11 bases. The CDR3: CAWTSKGNEQFF. The CDR3 nucleotides are TGTGCCTGGACCTCAAAGGGGAATGAGCAGTTCTTC.

This clonotype was seen ten or more times. The chain joins TRBV6-1 to TRBJ1-1, with D perhaps matching TRBD1 (6 bases). Per the germline V gene, CDR1 is MNHNS and CDR2 is SASEGT. The CDR3 length is 14 residues. V lost 5 bases and J 0 bases, leaving 10 bases between the germline ends. The CDR3 reads CASSKDSVNTEAFF. As DNA, the CDR3 is TGTGCCAGCAGTAAGGACAGCGTGAACACTGAAGCTTTCTTT.

This clonotype has a count of ten or more. V gene TRBV5-1 combines with J gene TRBJ2-5; D is perhaps TRBD2 (5 bases). The CDR3 contains 14 residues. Germline V CDR1 and CDR2: SGHRS, YFSETQ. Trimming took off 4 bases at V and 1 base at J, with 11 bases between the two ends. The CDR3 reads CASSPGSTQETQYF. CDR3 sequence (DNA): TGCGCCAGCAGCCCGGGGAGCACCCAAGAGACCCAGTACTTC.

This clonotype occurred many times. The CDR3 here is CASGQGPTSMNTEAFF. The CDR3 DNA is TGTGCCAGTGGACAGGGGCCAACATCTATGAACACTGAAGCTTTCTTT. The genes are TRBV5-3 and TRBJ1-1, with 9 nucleotides matching TRBD1. TRBV5-3 is known as an ORF, though its function is uncertain. The CDR3 has 16 residues. The junction had 11 bases not matched to a gene; V was cut back by 8 bases and J by 0 bases.